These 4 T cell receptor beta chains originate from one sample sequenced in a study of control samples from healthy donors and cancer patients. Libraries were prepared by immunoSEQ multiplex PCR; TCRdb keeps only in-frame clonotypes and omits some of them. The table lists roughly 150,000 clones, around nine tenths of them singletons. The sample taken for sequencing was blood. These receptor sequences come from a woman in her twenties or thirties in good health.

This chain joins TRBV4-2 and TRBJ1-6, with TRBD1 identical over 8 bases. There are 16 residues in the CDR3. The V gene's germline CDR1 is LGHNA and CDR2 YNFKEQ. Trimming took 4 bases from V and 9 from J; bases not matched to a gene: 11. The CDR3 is CASSPLYDRGGSPLHF. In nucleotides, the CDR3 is TGTGCCAGCAGCCCCCTATACGACAGGGGAGGTTCACCCCTCCACTTT.

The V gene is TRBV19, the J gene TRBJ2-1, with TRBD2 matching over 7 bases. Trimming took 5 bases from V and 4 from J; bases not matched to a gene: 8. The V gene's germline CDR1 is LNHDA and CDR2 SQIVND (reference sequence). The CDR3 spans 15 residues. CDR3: CASSPQAGPYNEQFF. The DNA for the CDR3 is TGTGCCAGTAGTCCTCAAGCGGGACCTTACAATGAGCAGTTCTTC.

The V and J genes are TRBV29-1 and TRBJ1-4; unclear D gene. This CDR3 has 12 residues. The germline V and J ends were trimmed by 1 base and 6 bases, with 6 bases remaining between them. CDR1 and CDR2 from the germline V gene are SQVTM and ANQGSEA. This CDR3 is CSVEARDEKLFF. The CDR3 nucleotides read TGCAGCGTTGAAGCCCGAGATGAAAAACTGTTTTTT.

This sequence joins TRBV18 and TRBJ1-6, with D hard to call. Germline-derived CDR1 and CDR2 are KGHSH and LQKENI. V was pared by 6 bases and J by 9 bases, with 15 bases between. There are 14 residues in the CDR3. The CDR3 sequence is CASSHTFGISPLHF. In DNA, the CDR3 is TGTGCCAGCTCCCACACCTTCGGGATTTCACCCCTCCACTTT.